This record concerns one TCR beta chain sequence. Its specificity is unknown. The data originate from a study of T cells in Graves' hyperthyroidism and ophthalmopathy. Overall study findings and caveats: Most clonotypes that expanded in the thyroid above 0.001 also showed up in blood.

Regions amplified from RNA transcripts were the TCR beta CDR3 regions. A first-round RT-PCR of the TCR CDR3 used the HTBI primer set. TCRdb called the multiplex PCR reads again in MiXCR, with one record for every CDR3 protein. Among roughly 500,000 distinct CDR3 sequences listed, about 16% were seen once. CDR3 length: 17 residues. The germline V gene encodes CDR1 SEHNR and CDR2 FQNEAQ (reference sequence). V lost 6 bases and J lost 5; bases outside the gene matches: 9. The source material was blood. The clonotype was recovered from a woman in her twenties or thirties with Graves' ophthalmopathy. The J gene is TRBJ2-1, the V gene TRBV7-9; 14 nucleotides agree with TRBD2. The CDR3 is CASSQRLAGGPHNEQFF. Here the CDR3 DNA reads TGTGCCAGCAGTCAAAGACTAGCGGGAGGGCCCCACAATGAGCAGTTCTTC. Based on the CDR3 plus reference TRBV7-9 and TRBJ2-1, the full variable domain is DTGVSQNPRHKITKRGQNVTFRCDPISEHNRLYWYRQTLGQGPEFLTYFQNEAQLEKSRLLSDRFSAERPKGSFSTLEIQRTEQGDSAMYLCASSQRLAGGPHNEQFFGPGTRLTVL.